This TCR beta chain was obtained from a study of lymphopenia after photon versus proton radiotherapy. Whole-study results and caveats: Only patients who died were analyzed for survival; proton advantage is unproven. Under photons, naive T cells and diversity fell while effector/memory populations rose. Larger post-nadir TCR diversity loss correlated inversely with survival in deceased patients. After the lymphocyte nadir, photon-treated repertoires showed oligoclonal expansion, especially of CD8+ Temra cells.

Concerning this clone itself: The antigen is undetermined.

CDR1 and CDR2 from the germline V gene are MDHEN and SYDVKM. V shed 1 base and J 0 bases; nucleotides not matched to a gene: 10. This CDR3 has 19 residues. Generated by immunoSEQ multiplex PCR, the TCRdb table keeps only in-frame clones and is missing some. The top ten clones hold 1.2% to 1.5% of a sample with about 83,000 clones, 65% to 85% of them seen once. The sample in question was peripheral blood, obtained from a patient treated with proton-based radiotherapy. The source is a man aged 55 to 69 with pancreatic cancer. The gene calls are TRBV28 and TRBJ2-7, with 12 bases fitting TRBD2. The CDR3 loop is CASSLFFGLAGTLSYEQYF. The CDR3 nucleotides read TGTGCCAGCAGTTTATTCTTCGGACTAGCGGGAACCCTCTCCTACGAGCAGTACTTC.